The entry below describes one T cell receptor (beta chain). What this receptor recognizes is not known. Per-nucleotide qualities are absent, and no much larger clonotype sits a single base away. Counted from cysteine to phenylalanine, this CDR3 has 15 amino acids. The only DNA kept is the CDR3, 45 bases in frame from the first base. Via the germline V gene, CDR1 is SGDLS and CDR2 YYNGEE. Trimming takes 0 bases from V and 7 bases from J, and the germline ends sit 16 bases apart. The Qiagen DNeasy kit was used to extract genomic DNA both from unsorted PBMCs and from the negatively selected CD4+ and CD8+ fractions. TCR beta CDR3 regions were amplified by immunoSEQ multiplex PCR using primers annealing to V and J segments. A synthetic immune receptor repertoire was used to minimize amplification bias, and any remaining bias was removed computationally after sequencing. In the source study's methods: Custom Python scripts were used to quantify repertoire diversity as the Shannon entropy index. The unsorted, CD4+ and CD8+ repertoires were each analyzed separately, with the exception of combined analyses, where CD4+ and CD8+ sequences were merged in silico. A clone was considered expanded if an increase in frequency of at least 2-fold after treatment relative to C1D1 was found, and a pseudocount of 0.5 was applied to clones undetected at baseline. Clones with 0 or 1 copy at C1D1 were defined as singleton clones, while clones with 2 or more copies were defined as non-singleton clones. Clones expanded in unsorted samples were annotated as CD4+, CD8+ or unknown by matching protein sequences in sorted samples from the same patient. Wilcoxon tests on paired samples were used to test diversity changes from C1D1 to C4D1. The table was pulled from immuneACCESS by TCRdb, which kept in-frame rearrangements only. Such tables lose some clones; where checked, under half of the loss comes from unresolved V genes, and the rest has no known cause. V, J and clone size were drawn from that table, and D and trimming were deduced from the DNA. For this sample the table gives about 150,000 clones, of which around 73% were detected only once. The ten largest clones capture about 9.2% of the sample.

This sample is drawn from a study of PD-1 blockade in classical Hodgkin lymphoma (dated by TCRdb to 2018 to 2021). Study-wide context: Nivolumab dosing was 3 mg/kg intravenously every 2 weeks, continuing until either disease progression or unacceptable toxicity. To define a peripheral blood immune signature of response to PD-1 blockade in classical Hodgkin lymphoma, the study combined TCR beta sequencing with CyTOF. Study-wide findings and limitations: Trial patients with a complete response had baseline diversity similar to that of newly diagnosed patients, while partial responders and progressors had significantly lower diversity. Baseline TCR diversity was reported as lower in newly diagnosed patients than in healthy donors, and lower still in relapsed/refractory patients. Only a single clinical trial cohort was studied, and what caused the repertoire differences, possibly disease activity or prior therapy, remained undefined. Lower diversity was observed in patients in whom nivolumab was started less than 1 year after ASCT, and these patients were excluded from later analyses so that confounding by immune reconstitution would be avoided. CD4+ but not CD8+ TCR diversity rose significantly by C4D1 (p=0.0027 vs p=0.16), most apparent in complete responders (p=0.02).

What this sample's time point label stands for: cycle 2 day 1 (C2D1) of nivolumab. Every trial patient had relapsed following autologous stem cell transplantation, and prior brentuximab vedotin exposure was what differed among cohorts A, B and C. A total of 50 to 70 patients with relapsed/refractory classical Hodgkin lymphoma made up the trial cohort, and each patient's best overall response was complete response, partial response or progressive disease. Trial patients were treated with single-agent nivolumab in the multi-cohort phase II CheckMate 205 trial. An independent review committee assessed best overall response using the 2007 International Working Group response criteria. Trial PBMCs were obtained immediately prior to nivolumab initiation (C1D1) and on therapy at cycle 2 day 1 and cycle 4 day 1. Peripheral blood was collected in 8 mL Vacutainer Cell Preparation Tubes, from which PBMCs were isolated by centrifugation and then cryopreserved.

The V and J genes are TRBV9 and TRBJ1-2, with no D gene named confidently. This specimen consisted of peripheral blood mononuclear cells (PBMCs), obtained before the second cycle of nivolumab. This receptor was obtained from a human donor with classical Hodgkin lymphoma. At the DNA level, the sequence is TGTGCCAGCAGCGTAGCTACCGGCGGTTACCCTGGCTACACCTTC. Its product reads: CASSVATGGYPGYTF.